This T cell receptor (beta chain) was found in a study of cytomegalovirus exposure and HLA in healthy donors. Germline V gene data show CDR1 as SGHNT and CDR2 as YENEEA. CDR3 length: 14 amino acids. Trimming took 0 bases from V and 6 from J, leaving 12 bases between them. The study ran its PCR with 60 Vbeta and 13 Jbeta primers. TCRdb's copy holds only in-frame clones and misses some; the assay was immunoSEQ multiplex PCR. Seen here are about 97,000 clones, around 78% observed once, and the top ten hold about 2.5%. The chain combines TRBV11-3 with TRBJ2-7; D is possibly TRBD2 (6 bases). Sample: PBMCs. The sequence derives from a man aged 40-49 years in good health and CMV-seronegative. The CDR3 sequence: CASSLDGGNFEQYF. The CDR3 region has the DNA TGTGCCAGCAGCTTAGATGGGGGGAACTTCGAGCAGTACTTC.